This T cell receptor beta chain was identified in a study of type 1 and type 2 diabetes patients. V was pared by 4 bases and J by 7 bases, with 8 bases between. This CDR3 is 12 amino acids long. Germline CDR1 is SGHTA and CDR2 is FQGNSA. Genomic DNA was the PCR template. The TCR beta CDR3 region was amplified using 30 forward and 13 reverse primers. MiXCR, run by TCRdb on the multiplex PCR reads, gives a single entry per CDR3 protein. The top ten hold around 15% of the sample, which has 270,000 or so distinct CDR3 sequences, 45% to 60% seen once. The sequenced sample consisted of peripheral blood mononuclear cells (PBMCs). The chain joins TRBV7-2 to TRBJ1-5; D gene ambiguous. This sequence originates from a man between 18 and 35 years old with type 2 diabetes. This chain's CDR3 is CASSSIRQPQHF. The DNA of the CDR3 is TGTGCCAGCAGCTCCATACGGCAGCCCCAGCATTTT.